The table lists the clone carrying this TCR beta chain with a few counts. TCRdb keeps only in-frame clones here, not all; method: immunoSEQ multiplex PCR. The top ten hold under 2.5% of the sample, which has 250,000 to 300,000 clones, around 90% seen once. The CDR3 is made up of 17 amino acids. The V gene end was trimmed by 5 bases and the J gene end by 0 bases; junction bases not matched to a gene: 7. CDR1 LNHDA and CDR2 SQIVND come from the germline V gene (reference sequence). This record comes from a study of blood T cell repertoires in COVID-19. Background on the study: Recovered Cohort 3 donors showed two negative PCRs, clearance, or symptom resolution. From the United States, Italy and Spain came samples of acute and convalescent COVID-19.

Sequenced input: PBMCs or T cells enriched from blood (not recorded which). The sequence was obtained from a woman aged 55 to 70 in a cohort exposed to, infected with or recovered from COVID-19 (not recorded which). The chain couples TRBV19 to TRBJ2-6, with TRBD2 matching over 7 bases. In DNA, the CDR3 is TGTGCCAGTAGTGATCCGGGAGGCTCCTCTGGGGCCAACGTCCTGACTTTC. This encodes CASSDPGGSSGANVLTF.